One and the same sample provided the 13 T cell receptor beta chains below, sequenced in a study of cytomegalovirus exposure and HLA in healthy donors. PCR amplification relied on 60 Vbeta primers (plus 13 Jbeta primers). Produced via immunoSEQ multiplex PCR; TCRdb's table is partial and in-frame only. The sample lists around 120,000 clones, about three quarters seen once, with approximately 1.8% in the top ten. The specimen sequenced was PBMCs. All receptors come from a woman in her 40s in good health and CMV-seronegative.

V gene TRBV28 combines with J gene TRBJ2-3; D might be TRBD2 (6 bases). CDR3 length: 15 residues. Trimming cost V 2 bases and J 5 bases, with 14 bases left between them. The germline gives CDR1 MDHEN, CDR2 SYDVKM. CDR3 sequence: CASSLVGRPQDTQYF. CDR3 nucleotide sequence: TGTGCCAGCAGTTTAGTAGGGAGGCCCCAAGATACGCAGTATTTT.

The V call is TRBV29-1, the J call TRBJ2-3; D call uncertain. The CDR3 has 12 amino acids. Germline assignment: CDR1 SQVTM and CDR2 ANQGSEA. Trimming removed 6 bases at V and 4 bases at J, with 11 bases between. CDR3 nucleotides: TGCAGCGTCCCGCGTGTGGCAGATACGCAGTATTTT. Its translation: CSVPRVADTQYF.

The V and J genes are TRBV19 and TRBJ1-1, with a possible D match to TRBD1 (6 bases). Germline V gene data show CDR1 as LNHDA and CDR2 as SQIVND (reference sequence). The V and J ends lost 5 bases and 3 bases respectively, with 22 bases between them. CDR3 length: 17 amino acids. In DNA, the CDR3 is TGTGCCAGTAGTGGGGTAACAGGGTATCGCGGCGACACTGAAGCTTTCTTT. Amino acids: CASSGVTGYRGDTEAFF.

V and J are TRBV28 and TRBJ1-3; maybe TRBD1 (5 bases). Per the germline V gene, CDR1 is MDHEN and CDR2 is SYDVKM. V was pared by 5 bases and J by 0 bases, with 17 bases between. CDR3 length: 17 amino acids. Here the CDR3 DNA reads TGTGCCAGCAGTCCAGGGACTTCCATTCCCTCTGGAAACACCATATATTTT. Its translation: CASSPGTSIPSGNTIYF.

V is TRBV9 and J is TRBJ2-5; D perhaps matches TRBD1 (6 bases). The CDR3 is 15 residues long. The germline V and J ends were trimmed by 3 bases and 0 bases, with 12 bases remaining between them. CDR1 is SGDLS, CDR2 YYNGEE, per germline. The CDR3 reads CASSGTGQYQETQYF. CDR3 nucleotides: TGTGCCAGCAGCGGGACCGGACAGTACCAAGAGACCCAGTACTTC.

This clone has a handful of counts. The gene calls are TRBV30 and TRBJ2-5; 9 nucleotides line up with TRBD2. Germline CDR1 is GTSNPN and CDR2 is SVGIG (reference sequence). The V gene end was trimmed by 2 bases and the J gene end by 7 bases; junction bases not matched to a gene: 5. CDR3 length equals 13 residues. The CDR3 nucleotides read TGTGCCTGGAGTATATCAGCGGGGGGGACCCAGTACTTC. Protein sequence: CAWSISAGGTQYF.

The chain carries TRBV1 and TRBJ2-5; the table assigns TRBD1, which was not confirmed against the DNA. TRBV1 is designated a pseudogene. This CDR3 spans 15 amino acids. DNA for the CDR3: TGCACCAGCAGCCCTTTGGAAGGGACAGAAGAGACCCAGTACTTC. Its protein product is CTSSPLEGTEETQYF.

This rearrangement joins TRBV30 to TRBJ2-3; 10 nucleotides align to TRBD1. Germline V CDR1 and CDR2: GTSNPN, SVGIG (reference sequence). CDR3 length: 15 residues. Unmatched junction bases numbered 6, after V lost 0 bases and J lost 6 bases. The CDR3 sequence is CAWSVLGTGADTQYF. For the CDR3, the DNA is TGTGCCTGGAGTGTCCTCGGGACAGGGGCCGATACGCAGTATTTT.

This sequence joins TRBV7-9 and TRBJ2-5; 12 bases are shared with TRBD2. The CDR3 consists of 19 residues. The junction had 15 bases not matched to a gene; V was cut back by 5 bases and J by 2 bases. Germline-derived CDR1 and CDR2 are SEHNR and FQNEAQ (reference sequence). The chain's CDR3 is CASSLLGASGRGGQETQYF. For the CDR3, the DNA is TGTGCCAGCAGCCTACTCGGGGCTAGCGGGAGGGGAGGACAAGAGACCCAGTACTTC.

This clone was recorded only once. The chain uses TRBV6-1 and TRBJ2-1; 7 nucleotides line up with TRBD1. The CDR3 extends over 12 amino acids. J was trimmed by 7 bases and V by 6 bases; bases with no gene match: 3. Per the germline V gene, CDR1 is MNHNS and CDR2 is SASEGT. The CDR3: CASSRRGNEQFF. The CDR3 DNA is TGTGCCAGCAGCCGCAGGGGGAATGAGCAGTTCTTC.

The chain recombines TRBV7-3 with TRBJ1-1, with D possibly being TRBD1 (5 bases). Deletions cut 5 bases from V and 3 bases from J, with 19 bases between. There are 16 residues in the CDR3. The germline CDR1 and CDR2 sequences are SGHTA and FQGTGA. The CDR3 sequence is CASSPARGETDTEAFF. The CDR3 DNA reads TGTGCCAGCAGCCCAGCACGGGGGGAAACTGACACTGAAGCTTTCTTT.

The chain carries TRBV19 and TRBJ1-1; D may be TRBD1 (5 bases). V dropped 3 bases and J dropped 6 bases, with 14 bases sitting between them. The CDR3 loop spans 14 amino acids. Germline V gene sequence: CDR1 LNHDA, CDR2 SQIVND (reference sequence). CDR3 loop: CASSIGGDLAEAFF. The CDR3, as DNA: TGTGCCAGTAGTATCGGGGGGGATTTGGCTGAAGCTTTCTTT.

The CDR3 nucleotides are TGTGCCAGCAGTTATGGGGCTTATAGCAATCAGCCCCAGCATTTT. It codes for CASSYGAYSNQPQHF. The gene calls are TRBV27 and TRBJ1-5, with a weak D call TRBD1 (5 bases). V shed 4 bases and J shed 0 bases, with 10 bases lying between them. CDR3 length: 15 residues. The germline CDR1 and CDR2 sequences are MNHEY and SMNVEV (reference sequence).